This T cell receptor (beta chain) appears in the sequencing data of a study of glioma-infiltrating T cells after dendritic cell vaccination. Profiling relied on immunoSEQ multiplex PCR, and the TCRdb table lists in-frame clones only, not all of them. The table records over 80,000 clones, approximately 90% of them present only once. The CDR3 extends over 13 amino acids. Germline V CDR1 and CDR2: SGHRS, YFSETQ. V was pared by 5 bases and J by 4 bases, with 11 bases between. None of the glioblastoma patients had an isocitrate dehydrogenase mutation. This clonotype originated in a human donor with glioblastoma. The chain recombines TRBV5-1 with TRBJ2-3, with a weak D call TRBD1 (5 bases). The source was blood, collected before dendritic cell vaccination. In DNA, the CDR3 is TGCGCCAGCAGTTTTGACAGTGCAGATACGCAGTATTTT. Protein: CASSFDSADTQYF.